This T cell receptor beta chain was captured by sequencing in a study of PD-1 blockade in classical Hodgkin lymphoma. The CDR3 has 16 amino acids. Germline CDR1 SEHNR, CDR2 FQNEAQ (reference sequence). V lost 5 bases and J 3 bases, leaving 19 bases between the germline ends. The table came from immunoSEQ multiplex PCR; TCRdb's copy has only in-frame clones and leaves some out. The data show about 86,000 clones, around nine tenths seen once. As concerns this clone: Its antigen is unidentified.

Autologous stem cell transplantation was followed by relapse in every patient, and brentuximab vedotin exposure varied. Complete response, partial response or progressive disease were the best responses. The study, taken as a whole, reports: What caused the repertoire differences, perhaps disease activity or prior therapy, remains undefined. Relapsed/refractory patients reportedly had lower baseline diversity than newly diagnosed patients.

The genes are TRBV7-9 and TRBJ1-1; TRBD1 might be the D (6 bases). The sequence came from a human donor with classical Hodgkin lymphoma. Sequenced material: peripheral blood mononuclear cells (PBMCs), taken at baseline. CDR3 amino acids: CASSPSEQGLYTEAFF. CDR3 bases: TGTGCCAGCAGCCCAAGCGAACAGGGTTTGTACACTGAAGCTTTCTTT.